This is a list of T cell receptor beta chains from one sample in a study of T cells after yellow fever vaccination. TCRdb reprocessed the 5' RACE reads via MiXCR and lists one record per CDR3 protein. The sample contains approximately 610,000 distinct CDR3 sequences, roughly a sixth of which appear only once. This sample comprised PBMCs, obtained about 5 days after the first yellow fever vaccination. The receptors derive from a man younger than 30 who received the YFV17D yellow fever vaccine. Both conserved end residues are part of each CDR3. A D gene is named only where the DNA matches it firmly. Not all rows give a size; the values are once, few, many and, for expanded clones, a class.

-	TRBJ2-2	-	TRBV7-9	TGTGCCAGCAGAGAAACAGCGAACACCGGGGAGCTGTTTTTT	CASRETANTGELFF
-	TRBJ2-5	-	TRBV5-6	TGTGCCAGCAGCTTGGTGGATTGGTTGCGAGAGACCCAGTACTTC	CASSLVDWLRETQYF
-	TRBJ1-5	-	TRBV6-5	TGTGCCAGCAGTTACTCGGGGCTGGGGCCGCCCCAGCATTTT	CASSYSGLGPPQHF
-	TRBJ1-1	-	TRBV12-3/TRBV12-4	TGTGCCAGCAGTTTGTCCAGGGTAGGGAACACTGAAGCTTTCTTT	CASSLSRVGNTEAFF
-	TRBJ1-1	-	TRBV7-2	TGTGCCAGCAGCCCTGTCCGAGGGGGTACTGAAGCTTTCTTT	CASSPVRGGTEAFF
-	TRBJ2-7	few	TRBV6-1	TGTGCCAGCAGTGGAGGAATGGGGGGCCCATACGAGCAGTACTTC	CASSGGMGGPYEQYF
TRBD1	TRBJ2-3	few	TRBV5-1	TGCGCCAGCAGCGATCGGACAGGCTATAGCACAGATACGCAGTATTTT	CASSDRTGYSTDTQYF
TRBD1	TRBJ2-5	-	TRBV7-2	TGTGCCAGCAGCTATCTCAGGGGGCCCCAAGAGACCCAGTACTTC	CASSYLRGPQETQYF
-	TRBJ1-1	-	TRBV19	TGTGCCAGTAGTGTACGCCGAGGGTTCGACACTGAAGCTTTCTTT	CASSVRRGFDTEAFF
-	TRBJ1-1	few	TRBV28	TGTGCCAGCAAACTTGTGAACACTGAAGCTTTCTTT	CASKLVNTEAFF
-	TRBJ1-2	-	TRBV4-1	TGCGCCAGCAGCCCTTTGTCCAGCGGTGGCTACACCTTC	CASSPLSSGGYTF
-	TRBJ2-2	few	TRBV3-1	TGTGCCAGCAGCCAGACACGCCAAGGGAACACCGGGGAGCTGTTTTTT	CASSQTRQGNTGELFF
-	TRBJ2-2	-	TRBV28	TGTGCCAGCGGCACCGGGGAGCTGTTTTTT	CASGTGELFF
TRBD2	TRBJ2-1	few	TRBV12-3/TRBV12-4	TGTGCCAGCAGTTTGGTGAGCGGGACTAAGCAGTTCTTC	CASSLVSGTKQFF
TRBD1	TRBJ1-2	-	TRBV6-1	TGTGCCAGCAGTCCCACTCCCAAGGGGGCGTATGGCTACACCTTC	CASSPTPKGAYGYTF
-	TRBJ2-7	few	TRBV2	TGTGCCAGCATGGCCACGAGTGACACCTTATTCTACGAGCAGTACTTC	CASMATSDTLFYEQYF
TRBD2	TRBJ2-2	few	TRBV11-2	TGTGCCAGCAGCTTGCTAGCGGGGGGATACACCGGGGAGCTGTTTTTT	CASSLLAGGYTGELFF
-	TRBJ2-5	many	TRBV7-2	TGTGCCAGCAGTTTAGGCGGACGAGGAGAGACCCAGTACTTC	CASSLGGRGETQYF
TRBD1	TRBJ1-1	-	TRBV25-1	TGTGCCAGCAGTGGACCCACGGACAGGGGTGGGACTGAAGCTTTCTTT	CASSGPTDRGGTEAFF
-	TRBJ1-1	few	TRBV7-9	TGTGCCAGCAGTCGAACACAGGAGGCTTTCTTT	CASSRTQEAFF
-	TRBJ1-2	few	TRBV6-4	TGTGCCAGCAGGGACACAGGCCGGGGAGGCTACACCTTC	CASRDTGRGGYTF
TRBD1	TRBJ2-1	-	TRBV7-3	TGTGCCAGCAGCTTAACAGGAAAAACGCTTCGGACAGGGCGGATGAAGCAGAATTTCTTC	CASSLTGKTLRTGRMKQNFF
-	TRBJ2-3	few	TRBV19	TGTGCCAGTCGAACCTACGCAGGGGAAGATACGCAGTATTTT	CASRTYAGEDTQYF
TRBD2	TRBJ2-3	few	TRBV12-3/TRBV12-4	TGTGCCAGCAGGCTGACTAGCGGGGGGCCCACCGCAGATACGCAGTATTTT	CASRLTSGGPTADTQYF
-	TRBJ2-1	-	TRBV9	TGTGCCAGCAGCGTAGCTACCTTGAATGAGCAGTTCTTC	CASSVATLNEQFF
-	TRBJ1-2	-	TRBV12-3/TRBV12-4	TGTGCCAGCAGTTTACTCTCAAAGGGCTCCTACACCTTC	CASSLLSKGSYTF
-	TRBJ2-2	many	TRBV4-2	TGTGCCAGCAGCCAAGAGCTAGCAGCCGGGGAGCTGTTTTTT	CASSQELAAGELFF
-	TRBJ2-1	-	TRBV29-1	TGCAGCGTTGTCTTAACTAGAGATGAGCAGTTCTTC	CSVVLTRDEQFF
TRBD2	TRBJ2-1	-	TRBV5-6	TGTGCCAGCAGCATTGGACTAGCGGGGGCCCCTGTCCATGAGCAGTTCTTC	CASSIGLAGAPVHEQFF
-	TRBJ1-6	-	TRBV25-1	TGTGCCAGCAGTGAATCCCGGGTTAGCAGGGGATGGAATTCACCCCTCCACTTT	CASSESRVSRGWNSPLHF
-	TRBJ2-7	-	TRBV23-1	TGCGCCAGCAGTCAAAACCCCCCCGGGACCAAGTACTTC	CASSQNPPGTKYF
TRBD1	TRBJ1-2	few	TRBV20-1	TGCAGTGCTCCCTGGACAGGGGGCAACTATGGCTACACCTTC	CSAPWTGGNYGYTF
TRBD1	TRBJ2-7	few	TRBV20-1	TGCAGTGCTAGAGGTGGCAGGGGGCGCGTCCAGAGGAGCGAGCAGTACTTC	CSARGGRGRVQRSEQYF
TRBD2	TRBJ2-7	many	TRBV9	TGTGCCAGCACTCCGGGGACTAGCGGGGGGGCCTACGAGCAGTACTTC	CASTPGTSGGAYEQYF
-	TRBJ1-6	few	TRBV7-9	TGTGCCAGCAGCTTAGGGCCGGCGGGGTATAATTCACCCCTCCACTTT	CASSLGPAGYNSPLHF
-	TRBJ2-1	many	TRBV29-1	TGCAGCGTTGAAGAGTGGGATGAGCAGTTCTTC	CSVEEWDEQFF
TRBD1	TRBJ2-1	few	TRBV7-6	TGTGCCAGCAGCTTAAGGTTGCAGGACAGGGGCGTTAAGGAGCAGTTCTTC	CASSLRLQDRGVKEQFF
TRBD1	TRBJ1-3	-	TRBV7-2	TGTGCCAGCGGGGACAGAAGCTCTGGAAACACCATATATTTT	CASGDRSSGNTIYF
-	TRBJ2-3	-	TRBV20-1	TGCAGTGCTTTAGGGGACCGGGATACGCAGTATTTT	CSALGDRDTQYF
TRBD1	TRBJ2-4	few	TRBV5-1	TGCGCCAGCACACAGGGGGCCGCGGATGGAAACATTCAGTACTTC	CASTQGAADGNIQYF